This passage covers 9 T cell receptor beta chains from one sample sequenced in a study of Tregs in tolerant kidney transplant recipients. Related graft donors supplied nonmyeloablative bone marrow transplants, and mixed chimerism was transient. The table came from immunoSEQ multiplex PCR; TCRdb's copy has only in-frame clones and leaves some out. The sample table sets out some 30,000 clones. The input for sequencing was CD4+ T cells from blood (PBMCs), taken 24 months after the transplant. All receptors come from a human patient who received a combined kidney and bone marrow transplant. Some T cells may have come from the graft donor.

CDR3 residues: CSGALGVSYNEQFF. Partial CDR3 DNA: TGCAGCGGGGCGCTAGGGGTCTCCTACAATGAG. This chain joins TRBV29-1 and TRBJ2-1; weak D call: TRBD1 (5 bases). Read sequence stops 3 residues before the CDR3 end, and the germline J gene provides the missing end. The germline CDR1 and CDR2 sequences are SQVTM and ANQGSEA. Trimming left V 7 bases short and J 0 bases short, with 13 bases between. This CDR3 is built from 14 residues.

Details on this clone: The CDR3 end lies 3 residues beyond the end of the read and is filled in from the germline J gene. This chain joins TRBV11-2 and TRBJ1-5, with D unclear. The CDR3 covers 12 residues. The germline V and J ends were trimmed by 6 bases and 5 bases, with 8 bases remaining between them. The germline V gene encodes CDR1 SGHAT and CDR2 FQNNGV. CDR3 region: CASSFRDQPQHF. CDR3 DNA, as far as it was read: TGTGCCAGCAGTTTCCGGGATCAGCCC.

Note on this clone: Sequencing ends 3 residues short of the CDR3 end; the germline J gene provides the rest. The V and J genes are TRBV7-2 and TRBJ1-4, with D tentatively TRBD1 (5 bases). The germline V and J ends were trimmed by 5 bases and 4 bases, with 11 bases remaining between them. Germline V gene data show CDR1 as SGHTA and CDR2 as FQGNSA. The CDR3 loop spans 14 amino acids. CDR3 sequence: CASSLGHFNEKLFF. Incomplete CDR3 DNA: TGTGCCAGCAGCCTAGGACACTTTAATGAAAAA.

A note on this clone: Read sequence stops 3 residues before the CDR3 end, and the germline J gene provides the missing end. The chain couples TRBV30 to TRBJ1-4; D may be TRBD1 (5 bases). The V end was cut by 2 bases, the J end by 7 bases, with 11 bases between. CDR1 and CDR2 (germline): GTSNPN, SVGIG (reference sequence). This CDR3 is built from 13 residues. The CDR3 loop is CAWSPQGGEKLFF. The sequenced part of the CDR3 DNA is TGTGCCTGGAGTCCGCAGGGTGGTGAAAAA.

With regard to this clone: The read gets to within 3 residues of the CDR3 end, and the germline J gene fills in the rest. The V call is TRBV20-1, the J call TRBJ1-2; no firm D call. The CDR3 totals 10 residues. V lost 2 bases and J lost 6, with 4 bases in between. CDR1 and CDR2 (germline): DFQATT, SNEGSKA (reference sequence). The chain's CDR3 is CSARHNGYTF. The covered CDR3 bases are TGCAGTGCTAGACACAATGGC.

Of note for this clone: Read coverage stops 3 residues before the CDR3 terminus; the germline J gene supplies the remainder. The V gene is TRBV7-8, the J gene TRBJ2-6; D unclear. Germline CDR1 reads SGHVS; CDR2 reads FQNEAQ. The CDR3 totals 14 residues. Trimming removed 7 bases at V and 0 bases at J, with 7 bases between. CDR3 DNA, as far as it was read: TGTGCCAGCACCAAGCACTCTGGGGCCAACGTC. It codes for CASTKHSGANV. The whole CDR3 sequence reads CASTKHSGANVLTF.

About this clone itself: The CDR3 end is not reached by the read, which stops 3 residues before it; the germline J gene fills it in. The genes are TRBV6-4 and TRBJ1-6, with D maybe TRBD1 (6 bases). V was trimmed by 5 bases and J by 8 bases, leaving 13 bases between them. CDR1 is MRHNA, CDR2 SNTAGT, per germline. CDR3 length: 14 residues. Incomplete CDR3 DNA: TGTGCCAGCAGTCGGCGGGGGCCGGATTCACCC. It is translated as CASSRRGPDSP. The complete CDR3 reads CASSRRGPDSPLHF.

As concerns this clone: The CDR3 end lies 3 residues beyond the end of the read and is filled in from the germline J gene. V gene TRBV7-9 combines with J gene TRBJ2-7; a weak D match, TRBD2 (6 bases). The germline V and J ends were trimmed by 5 bases and 0 bases, with 14 bases remaining between them. The germline V gene encodes CDR1 SEHNR and CDR2 FQNEAQ (reference sequence). The CDR3 consists of 15 residues. The covered CDR3 bases are TGTGCCAGCAGCCCCCCGGGACTGAGCTCCTACGAG. Protein: CASSPPGLSSYE. The entire CDR3 protein reads CASSPPGLSSYEQYF.

Worth noting for this clone: The read stops 3 residues short of the end of the CDR3; the missing end is completed from the germline J gene. The rearrangement uses TRBV19 and TRBJ2-4; no reliable D call. V gave up 3 bases and J gave up 0 bases, with 9 bases separating them. Germline V CDR1 and CDR2: LNHDA, SQIVND (reference sequence). The CDR3 sequence is 15 residues long. The CDR3 bases that were read are TGTGCCAGTAGTATCGGTGTTCTAGCCAAAAACATT. As protein: CASSIGVLAKNI. The complete CDR3 protein is CASSIGVLAKNIQYF.